The 17 T cell receptor beta chains below were found in one sample sequenced in a study of T cell clusters in autoimmune cytopenias. One tube held mixed TRB-A and TRB-B primer pools for touch-down PCR. TCRdb reanalyzed the multiplex PCR reads, giving one entry per CDR3 protein sequence and no DNA. The sample table includes fewer than 6,000 distinct CDR3 sequences. Each sample's input was about 270 ng genomic DNA, 38,000 or so genome equivalents. The sample also formed part of further work on T cell repertoires in aging, cancer and after chemotherapy.

The sample taken for sequencing was peripheral blood. These receptors were taken from a human donor in good health.

According to its frequency, this clonotype is medium-sized (0.01 to 0.1%). The rearrangement links TRBV6-5 to TRBJ2-3; the TRBD1 assignment by TCRdb is unverifiable without DNA. CDR1 and CDR2 (germline): MNHEY, SVGAGI. CDR3 length equals 18 residues. CDR3 residues: CASSSGTGGHQNTDTQYF.

The chain links TRBV6-4 to TRBJ2-1; TCRdb names TRBD1, which stays unverified in the absence of DNA. Germline V gene sequence: CDR1 MRHNA, CDR2 SNTAGT. The CDR3 has 13 residues. CDR3: CASSGDHYNEQFF.

V gene TRBV5-1 combines with J gene TRBJ1-5. This CDR3 region has 15 residues. Germline V gene lookup returns CDR1 SGHRS and CDR2 YFSETQ. CDR3 sequence reads: CASNHVKGVDQPQHF. Full variable domain (outside the CDR3, taken from reference TRBV5-1 and TRBJ1-5): KAGVTQTPRYLIKTRGQQVTLSCSPISGHRSVSWYQQTPGQGLQFLFEYFSETQRNKGNFPGRFSGRQFSNSRSEMNVSTLELGDSALYLCASNHVKGVDQPQHFGDGTRLSIL.

This clonotype is classed as medium-sized by frequency. This rearrangement joins TRBV19 to TRBJ1-4; TCRdb proposes TRBD1, but this gene call is untestable without DNA. CDR1 and CDR2 (germline): LNHDA, SQIVND (reference sequence). The CDR3 spans 16 residues. The CDR3 spells CASRGQGKGTNEKLFF.

This chain connects TRBV5-6 to TRBJ1-6; as DNA is missing, the TRBD1 call by TCRdb cannot be tested. The germline CDR1 and CDR2 sequences are SGHDT and YYEEEE. This CDR3 has 15 residues. The CDR3 region is CASSHGTENNSPLHF.

The rearrangement links TRBV20-1 to TRBJ1-2. Germline CDR1 reads DFQATT; CDR2 reads SNEGSKA (reference sequence). The CDR3 has 13 residues. This CDR3 reads CSASSLRQWGYTF.

The chain carries TRBV19 and TRBJ2-1; the D call of TRBD1 rests on TCRdb alone, since no DNA is present to check it. Germline CDR1 is LNHDA and CDR2 is SQIVND (reference sequence). CDR3 size: 16 residues. The CDR3 loop reads CASSIYGGPSGNEQFF. The full variable domain, its missing parts supplied by reference TRBV19 and TRBJ2-1, is DGGITQSPKYLFRKEGQNVTLSCEQNLNHDAMYWYRQDPGQGLRLIYYSQIVNDFQKGDIAEGYSVSREKKESFPLTVTSAQKNPTAFYLCASSIYGGPSGNEQFFGPGTRLTVL.

This rearrangement joins TRBV5-6 to TRBJ2-1; TCRdb indicates TRBD1, and absent DNA this call remains unverified. The CDR3 is 13 residues long. Per germline, CDR1 SGHDT and CDR2 YYEEEE. The CDR3: CASGPRGRGGKFF.

Frequency places this clonotype as medium-sized. The chain uses TRBV29-1 and TRBJ2-5. CDR3 length equals 12 residues. Germline loops: CDR1 SQVTM, CDR2 ANQGSEA. The CDR3 spells CSVEGHDQTQYF.

In terms of frequency, this clonotype is medium-sized. The rearrangement uses TRBV30 and TRBJ2-5. The length of the CDR3 is 11 residues. Germline V gene sequence: CDR1 GTSNPN, CDR2 SVGIG (reference sequence). CDR3 sequence reads: CAWSWEETQYF.

This clonotype shows up as large by frequency. The chain is built from TRBV29-1 and TRBJ2-5; the TCRdb D gene call, TRBD1, has no DNA to confirm it. The CDR3 consists of 13 residues. Germline CDR1 and CDR2: SQVTM and ANQGSEA. CDR3 loop: CSVGSGGQETQYF. The full variable domain, in which reference TRBV29-1 and TRBJ2-5 provide the parts outside the CDR3, is SAVISQKPSRDICQRGTSLTIQCQVDSQVTMMFWYRQQPGQSLTLIATANQGSEATYESGFVIDKFPISRPNLTFSTLTVSNMSPEDSSIYLCSVGSGGQETQYFGPGTRLLVL.

V is TRBV6-1 and J is TRBJ1-1. Germline-derived CDR1 and CDR2 are MNHNS and SASEGT. The CDR3 spans 18 residues. This CDR3 reads CASSEALRGRRRNTEAFF.

This rearrangement joins TRBV28 to TRBJ2-1; with no DNA, the TCRdb D assignment of TRBD2 cannot be verified. The germline gives CDR1 MDHEN, CDR2 SYDVKM. The CDR3 has 15 residues. CDR3 loop: CASSRTSGGDNEQFF.

This chain links TRBV20-1 with TRBJ2-7; checking the TCRdb D call of TRBD1 is not possible without DNA. Germline CDR1 reads DFQATT; CDR2 reads SNEGSKA (reference sequence). The CDR3 has 17 amino acids. CDR3: CSARERRQFNQSYEQYF.

This clonotype is identified as medium-sized from frequency. The chain has TRBV5-5 and TRBJ2-3; TCRdb's D call of TRBD1 is untestable without DNA. Germline V gives CDR1 SGHKS, CDR2 YYEKEE (reference sequence). The CDR3 runs to 15 residues. CDR3 sequence reads: CASSLGTVFPDTQYF.

The chain couples TRBV2 to TRBJ1-1; TCRdb indicates TRBD1, and absent DNA this call remains unverified. The CDR3 sequence is 13 residues long. In germline, CDR1 is SNHLY, CDR2 FYNNEI. The CDR3 is CASRPDSNTEAFF.

Frequency places this clonotype as medium-sized (0.01 to 0.1%). V gene TRBV29-1 combines with J gene TRBJ2-7; TCRdb lists TRBD2, though no DNA is available to test this call. The CDR3 consists of 15 residues. Germline CDR1 and CDR2: SQVTM and ANQGSEA. This CDR3 reads CSVEGGAGTSYEQYF.